The present T cell receptor beta chain was sequenced within a study of persistence of HIV-infected CD4 T cells. On this clone itself: Its cognate antigen is unknown.

With 0 bases removed from V and 3 bases from J, the gap between germline ends came to 15 bases. The CDR3 totals 17 residues. CDR1 and CDR2 (germline): SGDLS, YYNGEE. The immunoSEQ assay was version 4, run in survey mode. Measured with immunoSEQ multiplex PCR; TCRdb has only the in-frame clones, and not every one. The data hold approximately 34,000 clones, with roughly four fifths observed a single time. Overlapping HIV-1 Gag 15-mer peptides at about 1 ug per peptide per mL were used. CD40L/CD69 double-negative CD45RO-high memory CD4+ T cells were collected. Study results and caveats: Degenerate expanded CDR3beta sequences were enriched among CMV- and Gag-responding cells.

The chain combines TRBV9 with TRBJ2-2; D not resolved. This receptor was obtained from an adult woman with HIV who was CMV-seropositive. Material: CD4+ T cells sorted from PBMCs after approximately 19-hour stimulation, obtained from a patient who received antiretroviral therapy. CDR3 in DNA: TGTGCCAGCAGCGTAGGCTCTGGACCATCCCACACCGGGGAGCTGTTTTTT. Translation: CASSVGSGPSHTGELFF. The full variable domain, its missing parts supplied by reference TRBV9 and TRBJ2-2, is DSGVTQTPKHLITATGQRVTLRCSPRSGDLSVYWYQQSLDQGLQFLIQYYNGEERAKGNILERFSAQQFPDLHSELNLSSLELGDSALYFCASSVGSGPSHTGELFFGEGSRLTVL.